These 17 T cell receptor beta chains originate from one sample sequenced in a study of cytomegalovirus exposure and HLA in healthy donors. The primer mix had 60 Vbeta and 13 Jbeta primers. Data came from immunoSEQ multiplex PCR; TCRdb stores just in-frame clones and leaves some out. The table records 95,000 to 150,000 clones, 80% of them present only once. The sample comprised PBMCs. These receptor sequences come from a man aged 25 to 45 in good health and CMV-seropositive.

This clone has more than one count but fewer than ten. CDR3: CASSRDSNQPQHF. DNA of the CDR3: TGTGCCAGTAGCAGGGATAGCAATCAGCCCCAGCATTTT. The chain couples TRBV19 to TRBJ1-5; D might be TRBD1 (5 bases). Trimming took 6 bases from V and 0 from J, leaving 6 bases between them. This CDR3 has 13 amino acids. Looked up from germline, CDR1 is LNHDA and CDR2 is SQIVND (reference sequence).

This clone was observed a few times. V and J are TRBV19 and TRBJ1-5; 7 nucleotides line up with TRBD1. J gave up 5 bases and V 3 bases, and 7 bases lay outside the gene matches. Germline V gives CDR1 LNHDA, CDR2 SQIVND (reference sequence). The CDR3 extends over 15 amino acids. CDR3 bases: TGTGCCAGTAGTATTGGACAGGTTCGCGATCAGCCCCAGCATTTT. As protein: CASSIGQVRDQPQHF.

The chain has TRBV10-3 and TRBJ1-2, with a possible D match to TRBD1 (5 bases). This CDR3 has 16 amino acids. Germline values: CDR1 ENHRY, CDR2 SYGVKD. Trimming removed 4 bases from V and 7 bases from J, with 22 bases in between. In DNA, the CDR3 is TGTGCCATCAGTGGTGCGGCCAAATTGACAGAATTTGGCTACACCTTC. It translates to CAISGAAKLTEFGYTF.

On this clone itself: The junction does not match germline at one end; this may be a read error. V gene TRBV6-6 combines with J gene TRBJ1-1; D is possibly TRBD1 (6 bases). CDR3 length: 14 residues. Germline V lookup: CDR1 MNHNY, CDR2 SVGAGI (reference sequence). This CDR3 is CASSYRGDITKAFF. In DNA, the CDR3 is TGTGCCAGCAGTTACCGGGGGGACATCACTAAAGCTTTCTTT.

This clone was seen once. The chain joins TRBV4-1 to TRBJ1-6, with 8 positions matching TRBD1. J gave up 10 bases and V 3 bases, and 17 bases lay outside the gene matches. The CDR3 has 18 amino acids. Germline CDR1 and CDR2: MGHRA and YSYEKL. The CDR3 loop reads CASSHAKQGDALASPLHF. CDR3 nucleotides: TGCGCCAGCAGCCACGCCAAACAGGGGGATGCCCTAGCGTCACCCCTCCACTTT.

The genes are TRBV14 and TRBJ1-4; weak D call: TRBD1 (5 bases). Germline CDR1 SGHDN, CDR2 FVKESK. This CDR3 has 14 residues. V was shortened by 4 bases and J by 5 bases, with 11 bases between the two germline ends. The CDR3 protein is CASSRGGGNEKLFF. The CDR3 DNA reads TGTGCCAGCAGCCGGGGGGGAGGGAATGAAAAACTGTTTTTT.

The V and J genes are TRBV18 and TRBJ1-5; possibly TRBD1 for D (6 bases). Germline V CDR1 and CDR2: KGHSH, LQKENI. V gave up 2 bases and J gave up 9 bases, with 17 bases separating them. This CDR3 region has 15 residues. The chain's CDR3 is CASSPDKGQWAPQHF. CDR3 nucleotide sequence: TGTGCCAGCTCACCAGACAAAGGACAGTGGGCGCCCCAGCATTTT.

The genes are TRBV7-9 and TRBJ1-2; D uncertain. The germline V and J ends were trimmed by 1 base and 9 bases, with 9 bases remaining between them. This CDR3 contains 12 residues. From germline, CDR1 is SEHNR and CDR2 FQNEAQ (reference sequence). CDR3 loop: CASSLGPGSYTF. In DNA form, the CDR3 reads TGTGCCAGCAGCTTAGGTCCGGGAAGCTACACCTTC.

CDR3 loop: CASSPGLNEKLFF. The CDR3 DNA sequence: TGTGCCAGCTCACCGGGCCTTAATGAAAAACTGTTTTTT. This rearrangement joins TRBV18 to TRBJ1-4; D unclear. Germline V CDR1 and CDR2: KGHSH, LQKENI. CDR3 length equals 13 residues. The V end lost 3 bases, the J end lost 4 bases, and 6 bases lay between the germline ends.

This chain links TRBV5-6 with TRBJ1-6; D not resolved. The V gene's germline CDR1 is SGHDT and CDR2 YYEEEE. CDR3 length equals 13 residues. The V and J ends lost 1 base and 10 bases respectively, with 9 bases between them. CDR3 coding DNA: TGTGCCAGCAGCTTGTCGGAGGTGTCACCCCTCCACTTT. It translates to CASSLSEVSPLHF.

V gene TRBV9 combines with J gene TRBJ2-5; perhaps TRBD2 as D (7 bases). V lost 3 bases, J lost 5 bases, and 17 bases lay in between. The CDR3 totals 15 residues. CDR1 is SGDLS and CDR2 is YYNGEE in the germline V gene. CDR3 sequence (DNA): TGTGCCAGCAGCGCTCGGGGGGACACTGGGGAGACCCAGTACTTC. This gives the protein CASSARGDTGETQYF.

To note about this clone: The sample has other DNA sequences that encode this CDR3 too. V gene TRBV5-4 combines with J gene TRBJ1-2; D possibly corresponds to TRBD1 (5 bases). V was shortened by 2 bases and J by 2 bases, with 7 bases between the two germline ends. CDR1 is SGHNT and CDR2 is YYREEE in the germline V gene (reference sequence). This CDR3 region has 13 residues. This CDR3 reads CASSFQGNYGYTF. CDR3 DNA sequence: TGTGCCAGCAGCTTCCAGGGCAACTATGGCTACACCTTC.

This chain joins TRBV19 and TRBJ2-7; D unclear. Trimming removed 5 bases at V and 6 bases at J, with 20 bases between. Germline V gene data show CDR1 as LNHDA and CDR2 as SQIVND (reference sequence). The CDR3 runs 15 residues. The CDR3 sequence: CASSARQVVISEQYF. CDR3 DNA: TGTGCCAGTAGTGCCCGGCAGGTAGTAATCTCCGAGCAGTACTTC.

CDR3 DNA sequence: TGTGCCAGTAGCAGACCGACAGGGGGCGGGAATGAAAAACTGTTTTTT. Amino acid sequence: CASSRPTGGGNEKLFF. The V and J genes are TRBV19 and TRBJ1-4, with 10 bases fitting TRBD1. V shed 6 bases, J shed 5 bases, and the junction held 9 bases outside the gene matches. This CDR3 comprises 16 residues. Germline V gene data show CDR1 as LNHDA and CDR2 as SQIVND (reference sequence).

V is TRBV4-1 and J is TRBJ1-4; 9 bases are a match to TRBD1. The germline V gene encodes CDR1 MGHRA and CDR2 YSYEKL. V was clipped by 3 bases and J by 8 bases; unmatched bases: 4. This CDR3 comprises 14 residues. The CDR3, as DNA: TGCGCCAGCAGCCAGGGACAGGGTAGGGAAAAACTGTTTTTT. It codes for CASSQGQGREKLFF.

V is TRBV10-3 and J is TRBJ2-2; D is perhaps TRBD1 (8 bases). With 6 bases removed from V and 4 bases from J, the gap between germline ends came to 12 bases. This CDR3 spans 14 amino acids. Germline CDR1 reads ENHRY; CDR2 reads SYGVKD. CDR3 DNA: TGTGCCATCAGAGCGGGGACAGGCACCGGGGAGCTGTTTTTT. Translated: CAIRAGTGTGELFF.

The V call is TRBV5-4, the J call TRBJ2-7; 11 bases map to TRBD1. V trimming: 4 bases; J trimming: 6 bases; junction bases outside the gene matches: 9. CDR1 and CDR2 (germline): SGHNT, YYREEE (reference sequence). The CDR3 covers 15 residues. The CDR3 nucleotides read TGTGCCAGCAGCGGAGGACAGGGGGCAGTAGGCGAGCAGTACTTC. It encodes CASSGGQGAVGEQYF.